A selection of T cell receptor beta chains follows, all from one sample in a study of monozygotic twins with inflammatory bowel disease. For each CDR3 protein, TCRdb gives one entry from its re-call of the 5' RACE reads, without DNA. The sample totals roughly 300,000 distinct CDR3 sequences; its top ten clones hold approximately 5.4%. The sequencing sample was made of blood. Source of these receptors: a human donor with ulcerative colitis or Crohn's disease, or a healthy co-twin of an affected twin (not recorded which). The CDR3 runs from the conserved cysteine through the conserved F or W.

cdr3_length,j_call,v_call,cdr3_aa
12,TRBJ1-2,TRBV29-1,CSGEDSYYGYTF
15,TRBJ1-6,TRBV15,CATSYITGANSPLHF
13,TRBJ2-3,TRBV27,CASSFSGGHTQYF
14,TRBJ1-6,TRBV12-3/TRBV12-4,CASKLESGNSPLHF
15,TRBJ2-1,TRBV20-1,CSATKPGQKYNEQFF
16,TRBJ2-5,TRBV6-2/TRBV6-3,CASSRRDKALIETQYF
16,TRBJ2-3,TRBV25-1,CASSDLAGVSADTQYF
17,TRBJ1-4,TRBV27,CASSPWGVQGENEKLFF
15,TRBJ1-5,TRBV12-3/TRBV12-4,CASSFLGVSGQPQHF
15,TRBJ1-1,TRBV27,CASSSLAAWNTEAFF
13,TRBJ1-2,TRBV7-2,CASSFQANYGYTF
21,TRBJ2-6,TRBV18,CASSPDILDTKKASGANVLTF
13,TRBJ2-4,TRBV5-1,CASSLGNKNIQYF
14,TRBJ2-3,TRBV12-5,CASGLGRSTDTQYF
13,TRBJ1-5,TRBV12-3/TRBV12-4,CASSLAQNQPQHF